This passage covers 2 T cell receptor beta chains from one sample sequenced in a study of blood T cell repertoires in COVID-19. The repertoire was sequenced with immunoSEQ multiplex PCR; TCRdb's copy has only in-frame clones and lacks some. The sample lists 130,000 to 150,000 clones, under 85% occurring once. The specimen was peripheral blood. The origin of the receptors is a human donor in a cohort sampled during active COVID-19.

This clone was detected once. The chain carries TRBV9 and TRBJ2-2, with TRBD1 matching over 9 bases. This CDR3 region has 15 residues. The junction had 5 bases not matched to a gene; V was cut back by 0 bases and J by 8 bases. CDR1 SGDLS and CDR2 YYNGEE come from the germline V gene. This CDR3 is CASSVETGGIGELFF. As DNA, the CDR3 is TGTGCCAGCAGCGTAGAGACAGGGGGGATTGGGGAGCTGTTTTTT.

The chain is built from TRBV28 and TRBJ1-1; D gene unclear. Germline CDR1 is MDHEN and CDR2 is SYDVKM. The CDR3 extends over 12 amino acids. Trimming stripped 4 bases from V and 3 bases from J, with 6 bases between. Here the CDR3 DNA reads TGTGCCAGCAGTTCCGGGTACACTGAAGCTTTCTTT. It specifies CASSSGYTEAFF.